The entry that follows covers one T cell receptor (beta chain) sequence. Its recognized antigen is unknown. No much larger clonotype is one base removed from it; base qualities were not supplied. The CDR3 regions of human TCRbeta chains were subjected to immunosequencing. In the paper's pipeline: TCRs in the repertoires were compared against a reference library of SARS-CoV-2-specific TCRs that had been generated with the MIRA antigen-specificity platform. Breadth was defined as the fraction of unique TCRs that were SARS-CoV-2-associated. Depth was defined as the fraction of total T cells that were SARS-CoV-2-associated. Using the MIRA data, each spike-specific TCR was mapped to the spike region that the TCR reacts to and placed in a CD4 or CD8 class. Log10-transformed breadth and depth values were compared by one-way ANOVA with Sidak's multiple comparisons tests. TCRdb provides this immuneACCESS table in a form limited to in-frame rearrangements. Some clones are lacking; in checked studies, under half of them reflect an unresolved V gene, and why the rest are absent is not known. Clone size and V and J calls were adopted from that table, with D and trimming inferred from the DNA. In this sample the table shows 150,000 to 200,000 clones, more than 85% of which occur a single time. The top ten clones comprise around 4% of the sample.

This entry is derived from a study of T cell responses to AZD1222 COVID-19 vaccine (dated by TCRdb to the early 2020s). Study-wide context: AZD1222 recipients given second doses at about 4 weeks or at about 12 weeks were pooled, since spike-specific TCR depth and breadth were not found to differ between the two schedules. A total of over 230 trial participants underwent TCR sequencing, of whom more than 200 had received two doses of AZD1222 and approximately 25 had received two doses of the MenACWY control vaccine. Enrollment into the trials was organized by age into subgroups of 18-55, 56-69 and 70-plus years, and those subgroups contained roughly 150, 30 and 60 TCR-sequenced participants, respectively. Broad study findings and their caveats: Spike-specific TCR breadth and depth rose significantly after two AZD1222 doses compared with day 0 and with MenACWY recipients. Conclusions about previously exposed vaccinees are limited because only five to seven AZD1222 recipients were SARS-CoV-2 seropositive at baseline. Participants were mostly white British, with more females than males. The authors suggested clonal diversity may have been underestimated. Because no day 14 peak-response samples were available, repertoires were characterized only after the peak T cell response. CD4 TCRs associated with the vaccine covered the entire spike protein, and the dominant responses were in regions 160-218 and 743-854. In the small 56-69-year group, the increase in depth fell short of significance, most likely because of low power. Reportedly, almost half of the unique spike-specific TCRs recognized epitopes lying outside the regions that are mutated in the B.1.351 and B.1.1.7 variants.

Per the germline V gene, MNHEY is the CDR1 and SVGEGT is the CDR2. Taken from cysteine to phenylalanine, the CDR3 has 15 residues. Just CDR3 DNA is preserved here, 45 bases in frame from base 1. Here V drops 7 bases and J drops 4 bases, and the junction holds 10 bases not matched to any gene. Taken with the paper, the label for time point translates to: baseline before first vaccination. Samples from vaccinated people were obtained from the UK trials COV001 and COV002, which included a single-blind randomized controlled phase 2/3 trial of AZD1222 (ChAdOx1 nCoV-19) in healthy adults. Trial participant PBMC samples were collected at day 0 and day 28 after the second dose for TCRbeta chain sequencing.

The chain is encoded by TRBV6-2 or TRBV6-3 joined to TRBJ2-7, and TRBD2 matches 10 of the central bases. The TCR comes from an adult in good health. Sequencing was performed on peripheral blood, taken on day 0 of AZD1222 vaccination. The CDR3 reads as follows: CASTPALAGRYEQYF. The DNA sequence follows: TGTGCCAGCACCCCCGCACTAGCGGGAAGGTACGAGCAGTACTTC.